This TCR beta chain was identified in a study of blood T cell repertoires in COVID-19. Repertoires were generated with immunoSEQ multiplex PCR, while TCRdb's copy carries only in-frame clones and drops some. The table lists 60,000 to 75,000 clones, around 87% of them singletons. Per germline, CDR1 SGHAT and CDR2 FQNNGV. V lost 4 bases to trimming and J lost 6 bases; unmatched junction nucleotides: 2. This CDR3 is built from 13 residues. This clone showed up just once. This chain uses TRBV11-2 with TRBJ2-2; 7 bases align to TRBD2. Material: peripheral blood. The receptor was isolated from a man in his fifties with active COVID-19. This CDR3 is CASSWAGAGELFF. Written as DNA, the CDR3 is TGTGCCAGCAGCTGGGCGGGGGCCGGGGAGCTGTTTTTT.